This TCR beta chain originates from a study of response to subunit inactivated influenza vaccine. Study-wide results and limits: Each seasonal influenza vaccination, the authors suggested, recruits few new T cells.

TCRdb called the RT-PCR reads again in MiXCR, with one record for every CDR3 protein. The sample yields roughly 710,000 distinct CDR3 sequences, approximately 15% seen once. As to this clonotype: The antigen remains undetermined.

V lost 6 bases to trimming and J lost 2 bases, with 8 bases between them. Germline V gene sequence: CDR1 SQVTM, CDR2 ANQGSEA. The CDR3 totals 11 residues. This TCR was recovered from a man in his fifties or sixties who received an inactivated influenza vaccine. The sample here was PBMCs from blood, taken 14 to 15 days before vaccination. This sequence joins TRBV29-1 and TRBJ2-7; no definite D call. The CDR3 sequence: CSVGWTYEQYF. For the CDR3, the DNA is TGCAGCGTGGGGTGGACCTACGAGCAGTACTTC.